This entry concerns a single T cell receptor beta chain. The source of the sample is a study of OX40 agonist ivuxolimab in advanced cancers. The overall study: Every patient in dose escalation had hepatocellular carcinoma, melanoma, renal cell or head and neck cancer.

V trimming: 5 bases; J trimming: 4 bases; junction bases outside the gene matches: 12. Germline V lookup: CDR1 MNHNY, CDR2 SVGAGI (reference sequence). This CDR3 has 16 amino acids. Sequencing used immunoSEQ multiplex PCR; TCRdb keeps in-frame clones, though not all of them. The table records about 18,000 clones, roughly four fifths of them present only once. V gene TRBV6-6 combines with J gene TRBJ1-2; 8 bases are shared with TRBD1. Source: CD4+ or CD8+ T cells sorted from blood, taken in a trial of the OX40 agonist ivuxolimab. The clonotype was recovered from an adult with an advanced solid tumor such as melanoma, head and neck, liver or kidney cancer. The CDR3 loop reads CASSPAGGQSAYGYTF. The CDR3 region has the DNA TGTGCCAGCAGTCCGGCAGGGGGCCAAAGTGCCTATGGCTACACCTTC.